This TCR beta chain is drawn from a study of control samples from healthy donors and cancer patients. The method was immunoSEQ multiplex PCR; TCRdb's version includes in-frame clones alone and lacks a portion of them. Here the sample spans roughly 80,000 clones, roughly 92% being singletons. Germline V gene lookup returns CDR1 MDHEN and CDR2 SYDVKM. The CDR3 has 16 residues. The ends were cut back, 4 bases at V and 8 bases at J, with 23 bases in the middle. Material for sequencing was blood. The J gene is TRBJ1-2, the V gene TRBV28; D is perhaps TRBD1 (5 bases). The source of this sequence is a woman aged 60-75 years in good health. CDR3 loop: CASSSHSPGRLAGYTF. CDR3 sequence (DNA): TGTGCCAGCAGTTCGCACTCCCCGGGACGGTTGGCAGGCTACACCTTC.